This paragraph covers one T cell receptor (beta chain) sequence. The antigen is unknown. The entry originates in a study of T-cell reconstitution after alpha-beta-depleted transplantation in children. The CDR3 is made up of 15 amino acids. The junction had 6 bases not matched to a gene; V was cut back by 5 bases and J by 4 bases. The V gene's germline CDR1 is SGHKS and CDR2 YYEKEE (reference sequence). Preparing the TCRbeta library involved the use of unique molecular identifiers. From the PCR reads, TCRdb called clonotypes with MiXCR, one entry per CDR3 protein. The profile shows 450,000 to 700,000 distinct CDR3 sequences, 20% to 30% of them singletons. General study findings and limits: Some patients showed high day-60 TCRbeta diversity, which derived from surviving recipient T cells and thymic progenitors. The study reportedly traced alpha-beta T cells about two months after transplant to several hundred expanded graft clones. Among T cells one year after transplant, newly produced cells accounted for most counts and diversity.

The chain links TRBV5-5 to TRBJ2-7; 13 bases are a match to TRBD2. The sequencing used PBMCs, collected before TCRalphabeta/CD19-depleted stem cell transplant. This TCR was sampled from a boy under two years old with Wiskott-Aldrich syndrome, due to receive a stem cell transplant. In DNA, the CDR3 is TGTGCCAGCAGTATGACGGGACTAGCGGGATACGAGCAGTACTTC. Protein sequence: CASSMTGLAGYEQYF.